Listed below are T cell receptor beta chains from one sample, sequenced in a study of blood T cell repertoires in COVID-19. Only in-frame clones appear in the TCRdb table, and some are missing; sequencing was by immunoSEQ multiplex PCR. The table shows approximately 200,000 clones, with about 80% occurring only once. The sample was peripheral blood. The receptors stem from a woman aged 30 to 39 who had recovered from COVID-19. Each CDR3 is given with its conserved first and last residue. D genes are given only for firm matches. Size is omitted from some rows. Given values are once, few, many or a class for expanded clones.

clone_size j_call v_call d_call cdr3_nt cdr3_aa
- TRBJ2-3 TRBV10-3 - TGTGCCATCAGTCAGGTGGATCTCACAGATACGCAGTATTTT CAISQVDLTDTQYF
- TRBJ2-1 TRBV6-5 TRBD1 TGTGCCAGCAGACTTGACAGGGGGCGGAACAATGAGCAGTTCTTC CASRLDRGRNNEQFF
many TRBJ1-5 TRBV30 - TGTGCCTGGAATCTGGAGGGCAATCAGCCCCAGCATTTT CAWNLEGNQPQHF
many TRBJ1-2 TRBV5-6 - TGTGCCAGCAGGTTTACCGGGGGCTACACCTTC CASRFTGGYTF
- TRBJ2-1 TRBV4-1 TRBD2 TGCGCCAGCAGAGGGGGGCTAGCGGGAGCAAATGAGCAGTTCTTC CASRGGLAGANEQFF
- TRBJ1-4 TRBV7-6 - TGTGCCAGCAGCTTATTCCGGGGGACTAATGAAAAACTGTTTTTT CASSLFRGTNEKLFF
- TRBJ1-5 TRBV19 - TGTGCCAGTAGTTTCTCAGGGGATAGGAATCAGCCCCAGCATTTT CASSFSGDRNQPQHF
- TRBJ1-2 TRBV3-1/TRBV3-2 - TGTGCCAGCAGCCAAGATTGGAGGCGGCGTCCTAACTATGGCTACACCTTC CASSQDWRRRPNYGYTF
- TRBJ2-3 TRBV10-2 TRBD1 TGCGCCAGCAGGTCGGGACAGGGGTTTTACACAGATACGCAGTATTTT CASRSGQGFYTDTQYF
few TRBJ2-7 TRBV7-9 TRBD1 TGTGCCAGCAGCTTAGCGCTGGGACAGGACGAGCAGTACTTC CASSLALGQDEQYF
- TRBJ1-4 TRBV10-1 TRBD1 TGCGCCAGCAGTTCTGACAGGGGCGGGGGAAAACTGTTTTTT CASSSDRGGGKLFF
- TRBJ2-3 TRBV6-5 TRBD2 TGTGCCAGCAGCTGGGGTAGCGGGACGACAGATACGCAGTATTTT CASSWGSGTTDTQYF
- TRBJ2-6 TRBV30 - TGTGCCGTTCAGACAGGCTCTGGGGCCAACGTCCTGACTTTC CAVQTGSGANVLTF
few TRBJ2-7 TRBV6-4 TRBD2 TGTGCCAGCAGGACGGGAGGGTCACGCTACGAGCAGTACTTC CASRTGGSRYEQYF
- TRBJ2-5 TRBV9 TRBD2 TGTGCCAGCAGCCCGGGACTAGCGGAAGAGACCCAGTACTTC CASSPGLAEETQYF
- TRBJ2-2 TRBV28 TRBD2 TGTGCCAGCAGTTTATGGACTAGCGGGAGCACCGGGGAGCTGTTTTTT CASSLWTSGSTGELFF
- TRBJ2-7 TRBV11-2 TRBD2 TGTGCCAGCAGCTTAGCTAGCGGGAGTTCCTACGAGCAGTACTTC CASSLASGSSYEQYF
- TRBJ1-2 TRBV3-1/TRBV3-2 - TGTGCCAGCAGCCAAGTCGGGGAAGATGGCTACACCTTC CASSQVGEDGYTF
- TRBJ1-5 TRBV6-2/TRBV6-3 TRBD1 TGTGCCAGCAGTCCACGACAGGGGTGGAGCAATCAGCCCCAGCATTTT CASSPRQGWSNQPQHF
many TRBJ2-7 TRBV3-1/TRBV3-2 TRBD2 TGTGCCAGCAGCCAAGGAGAGGGAGGGCTGGCATACGAGCAGTACTTC CASSQGEGGLAYEQYF
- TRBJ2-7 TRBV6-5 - TGTGCCAGCAGTTACCGGCAGGCCGTATTCTACGAGCAGTACTTC CASSYRQAVFYEQYF
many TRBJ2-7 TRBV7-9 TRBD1 TGTGCCAGCAGCCCCCGACAGGGGAGCTACGAGCAGTACTTC CASSPRQGSYEQYF
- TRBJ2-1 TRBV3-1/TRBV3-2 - TGTGCCAGCAGCCAAGAAAATCTGATAGGGAGACTAGCCTACAATGAGCAGTTCTTC CASSQENLIGRLAYNEQFF
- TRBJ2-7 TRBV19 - TGTGCCAGTAGCCTCGAGACTAGTTTCTCCTACGAGCAGTACTTC CASSLETSFSYEQYF
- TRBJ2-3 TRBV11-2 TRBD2 TGTGCCAGCAGCTGGGGAGCGGGAGCCACAGATACGCAGTATTTT CASSWGAGATDTQYF
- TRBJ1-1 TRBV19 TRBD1 TGTGCCAGTAGTCCGGGAAATTACAGGGGGCAGAACACTGAAGCTTTCTTT CASSPGNYRGQNTEAFF